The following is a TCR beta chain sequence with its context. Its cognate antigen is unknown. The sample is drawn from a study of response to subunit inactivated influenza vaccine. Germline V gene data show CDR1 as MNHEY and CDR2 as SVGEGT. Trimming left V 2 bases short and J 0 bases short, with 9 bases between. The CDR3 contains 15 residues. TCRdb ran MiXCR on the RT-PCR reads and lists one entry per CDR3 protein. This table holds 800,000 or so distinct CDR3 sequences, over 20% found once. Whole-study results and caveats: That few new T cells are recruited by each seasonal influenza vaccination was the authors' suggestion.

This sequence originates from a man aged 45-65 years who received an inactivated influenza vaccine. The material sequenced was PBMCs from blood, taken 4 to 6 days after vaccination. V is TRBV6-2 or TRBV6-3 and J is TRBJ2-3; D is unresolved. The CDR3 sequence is CASSYASDSTDTQYF. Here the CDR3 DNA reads TGTGCCAGCAGTTACGCCAGCGACAGCACAGATACGCAGTATTTT.